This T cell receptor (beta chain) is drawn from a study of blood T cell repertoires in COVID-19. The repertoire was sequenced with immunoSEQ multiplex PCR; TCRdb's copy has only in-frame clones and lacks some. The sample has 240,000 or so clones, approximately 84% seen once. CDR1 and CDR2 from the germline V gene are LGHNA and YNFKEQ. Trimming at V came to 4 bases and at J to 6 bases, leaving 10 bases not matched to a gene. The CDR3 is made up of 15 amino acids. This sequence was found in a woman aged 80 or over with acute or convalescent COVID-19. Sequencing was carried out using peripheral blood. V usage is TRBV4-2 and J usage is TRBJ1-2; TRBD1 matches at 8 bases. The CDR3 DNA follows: TGTGCCAGCAGCCCCCGAACAGACAGGGGTCATGGCTACACCTTC. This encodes CASSPRTDRGHGYTF.